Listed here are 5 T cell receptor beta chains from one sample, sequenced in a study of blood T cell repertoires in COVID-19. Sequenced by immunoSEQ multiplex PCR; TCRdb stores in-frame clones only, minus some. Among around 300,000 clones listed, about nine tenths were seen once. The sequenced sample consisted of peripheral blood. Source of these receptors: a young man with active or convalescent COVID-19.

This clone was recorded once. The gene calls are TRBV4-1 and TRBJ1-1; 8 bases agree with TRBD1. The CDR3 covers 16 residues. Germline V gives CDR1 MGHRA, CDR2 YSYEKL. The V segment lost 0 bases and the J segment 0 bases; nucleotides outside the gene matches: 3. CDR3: CASSQDGQGLNTEAFF. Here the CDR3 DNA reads TGCGCCAGCAGCCAAGACGGACAGGGCTTGAACACTGAAGCTTTCTTT.

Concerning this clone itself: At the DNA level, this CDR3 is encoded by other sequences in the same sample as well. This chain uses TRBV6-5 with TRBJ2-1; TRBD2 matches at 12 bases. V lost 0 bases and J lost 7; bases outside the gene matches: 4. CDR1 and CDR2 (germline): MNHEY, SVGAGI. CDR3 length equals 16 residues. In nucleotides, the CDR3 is TGTGCCAGCAGTTACTCGTCTAGCGGGAGGGCTAATGAGCAGTTCTTC. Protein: CASSYSSSGRANEQFF.

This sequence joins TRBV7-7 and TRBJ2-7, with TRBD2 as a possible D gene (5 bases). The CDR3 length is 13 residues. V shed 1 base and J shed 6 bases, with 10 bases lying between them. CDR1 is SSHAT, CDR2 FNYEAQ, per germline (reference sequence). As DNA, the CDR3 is TGTGCCAGCAGCTTAGAGCGGCAGTCCGAGCAGTACTTC. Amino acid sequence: CASSLERQSEQYF.

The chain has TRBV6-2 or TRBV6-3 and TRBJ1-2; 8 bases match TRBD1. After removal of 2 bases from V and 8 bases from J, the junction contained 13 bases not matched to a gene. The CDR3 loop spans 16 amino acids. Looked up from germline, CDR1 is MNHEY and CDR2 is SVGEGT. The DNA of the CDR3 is TGTGCCAGCAGTTACAAGGTTGGCAGGGGGCAGAACGGCTACACCTTC. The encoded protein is CASSYKVGRGQNGYTF.

The CDR3 protein is CASSTRVSGALMYF. DNA of the CDR3: TGTGCCAGCAGCACCCGCGTTAGCGGTGCTCTTATGTACTTC. The chain carries TRBV3-1 (or the pseudogene TRBV3-2) and TRBJ2-4; tentatively, D is TRBD2 (6 bases). CDR1 and CDR2 (germline): LGHDT, YNNKEL (reference sequence). Trimming stripped 5 bases from V and 15 bases from J, with 23 bases between. CDR3 length: 14 residues.